The 27 T cell receptor beta chains listed next were all sequenced from one sample in a study of blood T cells in healthy people across ages. For the second PCR, which ran for roughly 6 to 12 cycles, a sample-barcoded 5' primer and a J-beta primer mix were used. TCRdb ran MiXCR on the 5' RACE reads and lists one entry per CDR3 protein. The profile shows over 600,000 distinct CDR3 sequences, roughly three fifths of them singletons. What was sequenced was blood. These receptors came from a man in his forties in good health.

The chain combines TRBV3-1 with TRBJ2-3; TRBD1 agrees at 7 bases. Germline lookup yields CDR1 LGHDT and CDR2 YNNKEL (reference sequence). V shed 0 bases, J shed 4 bases, and the junction held 13 bases outside the gene matches. This CDR3 has 18 residues. The CDR3 protein is CASSQDPNRGLDADTQYF. In DNA form, the CDR3 reads TGTGCCAGCAGCCAAGATCCTAACAGGGGTCTTGACGCAGATACGCAGTATTTT.

This clonotype was counted only a few times. The V gene is TRBV15, the J gene TRBJ2-5; TRBD1 agrees at 9 bases. Germline V lookup: CDR1 LNHNV, CDR2 YYDKDF (reference sequence). V was clipped by 3 bases and J by 5 bases; unmatched bases: 4. CDR3 length: 14 residues. CDR3 coding DNA: TGTGCCACCAGCAGTCCGGGACAGGGCGAGACCCAGTACTTC. This sequence encodes CATSSPGQGETQYF.

About this clonotype itself: The junction and the germline gene differ at one end; a read error may be behind it. The chain couples TRBV10-3 to TRBJ2-1; D unresolved. The CDR3 is 18 residues long. CDR1 and CDR2 from the germline V gene are ENHRY and SYGVKD. The CDR3 is CAISENWVANLVINGQFF. The CDR3 DNA is TGTGCCATCAGTGAAAATTGGGTCGCGAATCTGGTAATCAATGGGCAGTTCTTC.

V gene TRBV5-4 combines with J gene TRBJ2-4; a weak D match, TRBD1 (6 bases). The tail of the sequence fits TRBJ2-7 better, so the J call may be wrong. Germline V CDR1 and CDR2: SGHNT, YYREEE (reference sequence). The CDR3 extends over 14 amino acids. CDR3 protein: CASSTRTAMGEQYF. The CDR3 nucleotides read TGTGCCAGCAGCACCCGGACAGCTATGGGCGAGCAGTACTTC.

This clonotype was seen only a few times. V usage is TRBV15 and J usage is TRBJ2-7; D remains unclear. The V gene lost 8 bases and the J gene lost 2 bases, with 13 bases spanning the gap. CDR3 length: 13 amino acids. Germline assignment: CDR1 LNHNV and CDR2 YYDKDF (reference sequence). The CDR3 coding sequence is TGTGCCACCGGTGTACGGTTACCCTACGAGCAGTACTTC. Amino acid sequence: CATGVRLPYEQYF.

This clonotype was recorded a few times. This chain connects TRBV4-1 to TRBJ2-7; a weak D match, TRBD1 (6 bases). Per the germline V gene, CDR1 is MGHRA and CDR2 is YSYEKL. The CDR3 length is 15 residues. V lost 1 base, J lost 2 bases, and 12 bases lay in between. The CDR3 nucleotides are TGCGCCAGCAGCCAAGTGTGGACAGAGACCTACGAGCAGTACTTC. Encoded protein: CASSQVWTETYEQYF.

This chain connects TRBV4-3 to TRBJ1-1, with D unresolved. Looked up from germline, CDR1 is LGHNA and CDR2 is YSLEER. V was trimmed by 5 bases and J by 0 bases, leaving 13 bases between them. The CDR3 extends over 15 amino acids. The CDR3 DNA sequence: TGCGCCAGCAGCTCGACGGGGTTCGTGAACACTGAAGCTTTCTTT. Protein sequence: CASSSTGFVNTEAFF.

V gene TRBV12-3 or TRBV12-4 combines with J gene TRBJ2-2; possibly TRBD1 or TRBD2 for D (7 bases each). The CDR3 has 16 residues. Trimming pared 6 bases from V and 3 bases from J, leaving 17 bases between. This CDR3 reads CASSPGGGADTGELFF. The CDR3 coding sequence is TGTGCCAGCAGCCCAGGGGGGGGCGCGGACACCGGGGAGCTGTTTTTT.

This clonotype came up many times. The rearrangement links TRBV6-4 to TRBJ2-3; TRBD2 matches 8 bases. After removal of 3 bases from V and 5 bases from J, the junction contained 7 bases not matched to a gene. Per the germline V gene, CDR1 is MRHNA and CDR2 is SNTAGT. The CDR3 totals 15 residues. In DNA, the CDR3 is TGTGCCAGCAGTGATAAGAGCGGGGGAGGAGATACGCAGTATTTT. Its protein is CASSDKSGGGDTQYF.

V gene TRBV7-2 combines with J gene TRBJ1-1, with D unclear. The CDR3 extends over 13 amino acids. The V end lost 1 base, the J end lost 2 bases, and 5 bases lay between the germline ends. The germline CDR1 and CDR2 sequences are SGHTA and FQGNSA. The CDR3: CASSLVFNTEAFF. The CDR3 coding sequence is TGTGCCAGCAGCTTAGTATTTAACACTGAAGCTTTCTTT.

CDR3 in amino acids: CSARDSNEQYF. The CDR3 DNA reads TGCAGTGCTAGAGATAGCAACGAGCAGTACTTC. The gene calls are TRBV20-1 and TRBJ2-7, with D unresolved. V was trimmed by 0 bases and J by 5 bases, leaving 5 bases between them. This CDR3 is built from 11 residues. The germline gives CDR1 DFQATT, CDR2 SNEGSKA (reference sequence).

The chain combines TRBV11-2 with TRBJ2-3, with TRBD2 as a possible D gene (6 bases). V dropped 1 base and J dropped 2 bases, with 10 bases sitting between them. Germline V gene sequence: CDR1 SGHAT, CDR2 FQNNGV. This CDR3 is 15 amino acids long. CDR3 sequence (DNA): TGTGCCAGCAGCTTAGTTGGCGGGAACACAGATACGCAGTATTTT. Its translation is CASSLVGGNTDTQYF.

This chain connects TRBV27 to TRBJ2-5; D is perhaps TRBD1 or TRBD2 (5 bases each). The CDR3 sequence is 14 residues long. Germline CDR1 reads MNHEY; CDR2 reads SMNVEV (reference sequence). V lost 5 bases, J lost 11 bases, and 21 bases lay in between. CDR3 region: CASSGGETVYEQYF. DNA of the CDR3: TGTGCCAGCAGTGGGGGAGAGACGGTTTATGAGCAGTACTTC.

V gene TRBV4-3 combines with J gene TRBJ2-7, with 10 bases matching TRBD2. The J call is uncertain, as TRBJ2-5 better fits the DNA end. Germline V gene sequence: CDR1 LGHNA, CDR2 YSLEER. The CDR3 runs to 17 residues. CDR3 sequence (DNA): TGCGCCAGCAGCCAAGGACTTTTAGCGGGAGGAATGGAGACCCAGTACTTC. Its translation: CASSQGLLAGGMETQYF.

The chain has TRBV20-1 and TRBJ2-1; TRBD2 agrees at 11 bases. Germline trimming cut 0 bases from V and 10 bases from J; bases unmatched to any gene: 8. CDR3 length: 15 amino acids. Germline CDR1 and CDR2: DFQATT and SNEGSKA (reference sequence). The CDR3 DNA reads TGCAGTGCTAGAGATCTGAGACTAGCGGGAAGAGAGCAGTTCTTC. It yields the protein CSARDLRLAGREQFF.

CDR3 loop: CASSPRLAGALTDTQYF. Written as DNA, the CDR3 is TGTGCCAGCAGCCCCCGACTAGCGGGGGCCCTCACAGATACGCAGTATTTT. This chain uses TRBV9 with TRBJ2-3, with 12 bases aligning to TRBD2. V lost 4 bases, J lost 2 bases, and 8 bases stayed unmatched. The CDR3 length is 17 residues. Germline CDR1 SGDLS, CDR2 YYNGEE.

This clonotype was found a few times. This may be a read error: a much more frequent sequence differs by one nucleotide. The chain employs TRBV7-2 and TRBJ1-5; D uncertain. Trimming took off 3 bases at V and 4 bases at J, with 7 bases between the two ends. The CDR3 spans 13 residues. Germline V gives CDR1 SGHTA, CDR2 FQGNSA. In DNA, the CDR3 is TGTGCCAGCAGCTTGATAGAGAATCAGCCCCAGCATTTT. Protein sequence: CASSLIENQPQHF. The entire variable domain, with the rest obtained from reference TRBV7-2 and TRBJ1-5, is as follows: GAGVSQSPSNKVTEKGKDVELRCDPISGHTALYWYRQSLGQGLEFLIYFQGNSAPDKSGLPSDRFSAERTGGSVSTLTIQRTQQEDSAVYLCASSLIENQPQHFGDGTRLSIL.

Details on this clonotype: The junction departs from the called germline gene at one end, perhaps through a read error. The V and J genes are TRBV12-3 or TRBV12-4 and TRBJ2-3; tentatively, D is TRBD2 (5 bases). The CDR3 runs 15 residues. CDR3 sequence reads: CASSSTRVSRDTQYF. The CDR3 DNA is TGTGCCAGCAGCTCCACTAGAGTGAGCAGAGATACGCAGTATTTT.

This chain joins TRBV20-1 and TRBJ2-3; TRBD2 aligns across 9 bases. The germline V gene has CDR1 DFQATT and CDR2 SNEGSKA (reference sequence). J lost 4 bases, V lost 8 bases, and 13 bases had no gene match. The CDR3 consists of 15 residues. This CDR3 reads CSTFYSGSRSDTQYF. CDR3 nucleotide sequence: TGCAGTACTTTTTATAGCGGGAGCCGGTCAGATACGCAGTATTTT.

This clonotype was seen only a few times. The chain employs TRBV7-2 and TRBJ2-5; 9 nucleotides align to TRBD2. This CDR3 has 16 amino acids. CDR1 and CDR2 from the germline V gene are SGHTA and FQGNSA. The V segment lost 2 bases and the J segment 2 bases; nucleotides outside the gene matches: 6. CDR3 sequence: CASSLQSREGQETQYF. In DNA form, the CDR3 reads TGTGCCAGCAGCTTACAGTCGCGGGAGGGGCAAGAGACCCAGTACTTC.

The gene calls are TRBV28 and TRBJ1-5; D not resolved. The germline V and J ends were trimmed by 3 bases and 9 bases, with 9 bases remaining between them. The CDR3 covers 12 residues. Germline-derived CDR1 and CDR2 are MDHEN and SYDVKM. In DNA form, the CDR3 reads TGTGCCAGCAGTTTCTCTCGATCGCCCCAGCATTTT. Its protein is CASSFSRSPQHF.

The V call is TRBV11-3, the J call TRBJ2-3; D tentatively reads TRBD1 or TRBD2 (5 bases each). CDR3 length: 14 residues. Germline V lookup: CDR1 SGHNT, CDR2 YENEEA. V dropped 5 bases and J dropped 5 bases, with 14 bases sitting between them. CDR3 sequence (DNA): TGTGCCAGCAGCCGCCGGACTGGGGGAGATACGCAGTATTTT. It translates to CASSRRTGGDTQYF.

This clonotype was seen just once. This chain joins TRBV27 and TRBJ2-7; D is tentatively TRBD1 or TRBD2 (6 bases each). Germline values: CDR1 MNHEY, CDR2 SMNVEV (reference sequence). The ends were cut back, 5 bases at V and 0 bases at J, with 14 bases in the middle. This CDR3 comprises 15 residues. The CDR3 nucleotides read TGTGCCAGCAGTCTGGGGGCTAGCGTCTCCTACGAGCAGTACTTC. Its protein is CASSLGASVSYEQYF.

This chain joins TRBV3-1 and TRBJ1-5, with 7 bases that match TRBD1. The CDR3 contains 14 residues. CDR1 is LGHDT and CDR2 is YNNKEL in the germline V gene (reference sequence). V shed 5 bases and J 7 bases; nucleotides not matched to a gene: 8. DNA of the CDR3: TGTGCCAGCAGCGAGACAGGGATTGGGCAGCCCCAGCATTTT. Translated, it gives CASSETGIGQPQHF.

This chain uses TRBV7-2 with TRBJ2-7; D may be TRBD2 (7 bases). Germline assignment: CDR1 SGHTA and CDR2 FQGNSA. This CDR3 has 18 residues. V gave up 6 bases and J gave up 2 bases, with 26 bases separating them. The CDR3 region has the DNA TGTGCCAGCAGAACTATGACCTCCCTGGGGGGGGCGGCCTACGAGCAGTACTTC. It yields the protein CASRTMTSLGGAAYEQYF. Full variable domain (remainder filled in from reference TRBV7-2 and TRBJ2-7): GAGVSQSPSNKVTEKGKDVELRCDPISGHTALYWYRQSLGQGLEFLIYFQGNSAPDKSGLPSDRFSAERTGGSVSTLTIQRTQQEDSAVYLCASRTMTSLGGAAYEQYFGPGTRLTVT.

The V call is TRBV29-1, the J call TRBJ2-5, with D possibly matching TRBD1 (6 bases). Germline V gene sequence: CDR1 SQVTM, CDR2 ANQGSEA. Trimming pared 4 bases from V and 4 bases from J, leaving 19 bases between. CDR3 length: 15 amino acids. CDR3 loop: CSVAFRGSGRETQYF. CDR3 in DNA: TGCAGCGTTGCTTTTAGGGGGTCGGGGCGAGAGACCCAGTACTTC.

This clonotype was detected a few times. The chain carries TRBV11-2 and TRBJ1-1; D not resolved. This CDR3 contains 15 residues. The V end was cut by 1 base, the J end by 0 bases, with 9 bases between. Germline V gene data show CDR1 as SGHAT and CDR2 as FQNNGV. CDR3 amino acids: CASSLVVGMNTEAFF. CDR3 DNA: TGTGCCAGCAGCTTAGTCGTCGGTATGAACACTGAAGCTTTCTTT.